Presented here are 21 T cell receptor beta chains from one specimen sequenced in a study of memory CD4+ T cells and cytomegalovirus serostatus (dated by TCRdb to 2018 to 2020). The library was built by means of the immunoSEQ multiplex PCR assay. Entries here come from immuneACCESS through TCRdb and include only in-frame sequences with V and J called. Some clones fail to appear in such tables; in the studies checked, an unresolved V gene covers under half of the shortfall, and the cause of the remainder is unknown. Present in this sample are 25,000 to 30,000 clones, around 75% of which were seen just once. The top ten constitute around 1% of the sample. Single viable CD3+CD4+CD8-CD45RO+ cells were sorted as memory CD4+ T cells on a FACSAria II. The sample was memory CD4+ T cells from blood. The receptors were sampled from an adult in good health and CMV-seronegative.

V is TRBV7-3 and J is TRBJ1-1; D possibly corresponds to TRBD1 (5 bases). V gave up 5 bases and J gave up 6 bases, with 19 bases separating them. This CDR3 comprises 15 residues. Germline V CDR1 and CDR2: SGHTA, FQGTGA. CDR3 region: CASSPTTGLGAEAFF. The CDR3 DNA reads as TGTGCCAGCAGCCCTACAACAGGACTAGGGGCTGAAGCTTTCTTT.

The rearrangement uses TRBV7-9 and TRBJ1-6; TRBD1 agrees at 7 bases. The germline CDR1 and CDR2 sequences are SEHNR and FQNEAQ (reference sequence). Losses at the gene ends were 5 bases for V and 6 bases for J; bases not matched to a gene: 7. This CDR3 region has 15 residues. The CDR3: CASSLQGSSNSPLHF. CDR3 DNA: TGTGCCAGCAGCCTACAGGGGAGTAGTAATTCACCCCTCCACTTT.

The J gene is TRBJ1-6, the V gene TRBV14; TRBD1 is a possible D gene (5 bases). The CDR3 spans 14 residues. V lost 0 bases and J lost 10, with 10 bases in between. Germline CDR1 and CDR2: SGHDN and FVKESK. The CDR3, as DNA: TGTGCCAGCAGCCAAGACAGGGCGGGATCACCCCTCCACTTT. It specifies CASSQDRAGSPLHF.

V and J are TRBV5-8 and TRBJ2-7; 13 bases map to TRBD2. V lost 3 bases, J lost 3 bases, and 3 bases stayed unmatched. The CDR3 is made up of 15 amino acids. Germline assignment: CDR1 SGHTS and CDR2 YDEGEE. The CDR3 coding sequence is TGTGCCAGCAGCTCGGGACTAGCGGGGTACTACGAGCAGTACTTC. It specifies CASSSGLAGYYEQYF.

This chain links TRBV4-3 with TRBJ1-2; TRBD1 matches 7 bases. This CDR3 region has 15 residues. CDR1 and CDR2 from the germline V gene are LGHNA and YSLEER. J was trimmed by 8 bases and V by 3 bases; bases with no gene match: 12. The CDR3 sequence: CASSHPGQSFGGYTF. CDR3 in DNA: TGCGCCAGCAGCCATCCGGGACAGTCGTTTGGCGGCTACACCTTC.

This CDR3 reads CASTPPADPDSLHF. In DNA, the CDR3 is TGTGCCAGCACCCCACCCGCCGACCCGGACTCGCTGCATTTT. J is TRBJ1-5 and V is TRBV7-9; D gene ambiguous. This CDR3 spans 14 amino acids. Trimming took off 7 bases at V and 15 bases at J, with 25 bases between the two ends. CDR1 is SEHNR, CDR2 FQNEAQ, per germline (reference sequence).

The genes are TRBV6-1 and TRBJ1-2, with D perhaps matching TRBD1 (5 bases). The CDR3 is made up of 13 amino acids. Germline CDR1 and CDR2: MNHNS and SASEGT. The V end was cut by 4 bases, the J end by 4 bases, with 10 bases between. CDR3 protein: CASSVDRSYGYTF. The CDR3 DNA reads TGTGCCAGCAGTGTAGACAGATCCTATGGCTACACCTTC.

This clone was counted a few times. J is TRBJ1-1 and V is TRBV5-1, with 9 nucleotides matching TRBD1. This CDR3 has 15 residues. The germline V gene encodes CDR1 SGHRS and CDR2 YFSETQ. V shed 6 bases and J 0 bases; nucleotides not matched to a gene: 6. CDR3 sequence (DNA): TGCGCCAGCAACAGGGGGCTGGTGATGAACACTGAAGCTTTCTTT. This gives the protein CASNRGLVMNTEAFF.

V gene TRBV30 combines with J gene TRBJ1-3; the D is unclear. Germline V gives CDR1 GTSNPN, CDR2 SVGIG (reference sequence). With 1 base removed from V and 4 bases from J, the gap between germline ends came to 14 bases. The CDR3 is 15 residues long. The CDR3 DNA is TGTGCCTGGAGTGGCCTCGGTAGTTTGGGAAACACCATATATTTT. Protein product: CAWSGLGSLGNTIYF.

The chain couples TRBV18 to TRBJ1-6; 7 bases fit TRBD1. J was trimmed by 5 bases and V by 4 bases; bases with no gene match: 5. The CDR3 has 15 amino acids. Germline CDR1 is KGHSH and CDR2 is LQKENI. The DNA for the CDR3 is TGTGCCAGCTCACTTCCAGGGGGGCATAATTCACCCCTCCACTTT. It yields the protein CASSLPGGHNSPLHF.

CDR3 in DNA: TGCAGCGGTGTTCGGGGGGCGGGTGGCTACACCTTC. Translated, it gives CSGVRGAGGYTF. This chain links TRBV29-1 with TRBJ1-2; maybe TRBD1 (6 bases). V shed 7 bases and J shed 7 bases, with 16 bases lying between them. The CDR3 extends over 12 amino acids. Germline CDR1 SQVTM, CDR2 ANQGSEA.

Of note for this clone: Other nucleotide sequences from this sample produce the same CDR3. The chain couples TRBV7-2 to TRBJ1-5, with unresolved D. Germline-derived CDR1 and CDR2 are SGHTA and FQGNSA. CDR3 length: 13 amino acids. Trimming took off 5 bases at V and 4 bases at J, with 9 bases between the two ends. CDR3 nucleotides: TGTGCCAGCAGCCTGGAATGGAATCAGCCCCAGCATTTT. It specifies CASSLEWNQPQHF.

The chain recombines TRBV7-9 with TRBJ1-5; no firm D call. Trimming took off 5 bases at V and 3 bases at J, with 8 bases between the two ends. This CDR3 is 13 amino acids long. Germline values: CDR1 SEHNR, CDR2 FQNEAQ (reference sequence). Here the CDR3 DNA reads TGTGCCAGCAGCCACAGAGACAATCAGCCCCAGCATTTT. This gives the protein CASSHRDNQPQHF.

In DNA, the CDR3 is TGTGCCAGTAGTAAATCCGGGACAGGGTCCACTGAAGCTTTCTTT. It yields the protein CASSKSGTGSTEAFF. This rearrangement joins TRBV19 to TRBJ1-1, with TRBD1 matching over 9 bases. The CDR3 has 15 amino acids. Germline CDR1 reads LNHDA; CDR2 reads SQIVND (reference sequence). J lost 4 bases, V lost 4 bases, and 7 bases had no gene match.

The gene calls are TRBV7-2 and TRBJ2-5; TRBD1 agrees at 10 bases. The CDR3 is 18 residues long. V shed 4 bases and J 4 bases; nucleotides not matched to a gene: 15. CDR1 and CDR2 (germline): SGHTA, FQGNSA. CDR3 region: CASSSIPGQGSIGETQYF. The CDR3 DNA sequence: TGTGCCAGCAGCTCTATTCCGGGACAGGGGAGTATCGGAGAGACCCAGTACTTC.

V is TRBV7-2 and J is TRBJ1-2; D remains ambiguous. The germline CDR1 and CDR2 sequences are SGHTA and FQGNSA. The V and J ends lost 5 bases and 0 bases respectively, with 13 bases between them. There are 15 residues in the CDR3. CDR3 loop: CASSDPAGANYGYTF. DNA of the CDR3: TGTGCCAGCAGCGACCCGGCCGGGGCTAACTATGGCTACACCTTC.

CDR3 DNA sequence: TGTGCCAGCAGTCCTACTTGGACAGGCGTGAACACTGAAGCTTTCTTT. Translated, it gives CASSPTWTGVNTEAFF. V and J are TRBV28 and TRBJ1-1, with TRBD1 matching over 7 bases. The CDR3 sequence is 16 residues long. CDR1 is MDHEN and CDR2 is SYDVKM in the germline V gene. The trim removed 5 bases at V and 0 bases at J, leaving 9 bases unmatched.

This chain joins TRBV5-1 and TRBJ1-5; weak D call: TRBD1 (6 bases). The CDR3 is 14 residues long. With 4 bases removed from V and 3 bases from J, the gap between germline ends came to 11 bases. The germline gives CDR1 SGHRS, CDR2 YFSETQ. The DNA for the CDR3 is TGCGCCAGCAGCCCCGGGGACAACAATCAGCCCCAGCATTTT. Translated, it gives CASSPGDNNQPQHF.

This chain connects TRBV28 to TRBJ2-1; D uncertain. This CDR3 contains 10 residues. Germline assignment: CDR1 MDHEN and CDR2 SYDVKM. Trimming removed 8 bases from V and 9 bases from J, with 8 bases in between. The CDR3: CASGRAEQFF. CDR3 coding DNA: TGTGCCAGCGGCCGGGCTGAGCAGTTCTTC.

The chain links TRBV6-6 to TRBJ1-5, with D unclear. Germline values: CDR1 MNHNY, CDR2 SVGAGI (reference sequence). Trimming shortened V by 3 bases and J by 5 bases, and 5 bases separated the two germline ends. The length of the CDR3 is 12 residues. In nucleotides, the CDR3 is TGTGCCAGCAGTTATGAGGATCAGCCCCAGCATTTT. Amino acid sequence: CASSYEDQPQHF.

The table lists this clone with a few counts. CDR3 loop: CASSAQKGFTGYTF. The CDR3 DNA reads TGTGCCAGCAGCGCCCAAAAAGGGTTTACTGGCTACACCTTC. The V and J genes are TRBV7-2 and TRBJ1-2; D not certain. Per the germline V gene, CDR1 is SGHTA and CDR2 is FQGNSA. Trimming took 5 bases from V and 7 from J, leaving 17 bases between them. CDR3 length: 14 amino acids.